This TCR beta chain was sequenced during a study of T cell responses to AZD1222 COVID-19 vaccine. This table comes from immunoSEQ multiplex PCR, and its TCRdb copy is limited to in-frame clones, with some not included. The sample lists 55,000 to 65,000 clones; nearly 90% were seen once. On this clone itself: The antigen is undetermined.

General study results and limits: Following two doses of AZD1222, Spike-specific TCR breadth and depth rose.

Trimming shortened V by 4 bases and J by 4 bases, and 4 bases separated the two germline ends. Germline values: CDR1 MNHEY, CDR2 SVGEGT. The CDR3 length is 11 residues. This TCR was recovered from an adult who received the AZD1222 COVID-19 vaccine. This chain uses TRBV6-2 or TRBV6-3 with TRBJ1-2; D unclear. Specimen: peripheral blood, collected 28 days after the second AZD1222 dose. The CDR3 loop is CASSSRYGYTF. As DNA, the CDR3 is TGTGCCAGCAGTTCTCGCTATGGCTACACCTTC.